The clone carrying this T cell receptor beta chain was recorded once. Its specificity is unknown. This entry belongs to a study of OX40 agonist ivuxolimab in advanced cancers. For the study at large: Patients with hepatocellular carcinoma, melanoma, renal cell or head and neck cancer made up the dose-escalation patients. With a range of roughly 23 to 79, age averaged 60 years, and about 82% were male.

Only in-frame clones appear in the TCRdb table, and some are missing; sequencing was by immunoSEQ multiplex PCR. The sample gives approximately 91,000 clones, roughly 85% of which show up once; 0.4% to 0.65% is in the top ten. CDR3 length equals 14 residues. V shed 3 bases and J shed 1 base, with 9 bases lying between them. Germline CDR1 reads SGHTA; CDR2 reads FQGTGA. The study's findings and limits: At doses 0.1 to 3.0 mg/kg, CD4+ and CD8+ clones expanded.

This specimen was CD4+ or CD8+ T cells sorted from blood, taken in a trial of the OX40 agonist ivuxolimab. This chain uses TRBV7-3 with TRBJ1-1; no clear D gene. This TCR derives from an adult with an advanced solid tumor such as melanoma, head and neck, liver or kidney cancer. The CDR3 region is CASSFGETNTEAFF. As DNA, the CDR3 is TGTGCCAGCAGCTTTGGGGAGACGAACACTGAAGCTTTCTTT. Combining the CDR3 with reference TRBV7-3 and TRBJ1-1 gives the whole variable domain GAGVSQTPSNKVTEKGKYVELRCDPISGHTALYWYRQSLGQGPEFLIYFQGTGAADDSGLPNDRFFAVRPEGSVSTLKIQRTERGDSAVYLCASSFGETNTEAFFGQGTRLTVV.